A single sample gave rise to the 14 T cell receptor beta chains below, sequenced in a study of blood T cell repertoires in COVID-19. The table came from immunoSEQ multiplex PCR; TCRdb's copy has only in-frame clones and leaves some out. This table has around 100,000 clones, about nine tenths appearing once. The sample consisted of peripheral blood. The receptor source for this set is a man between 45 and 60 years old with acute or convalescent COVID-19.

The CDR3 DNA follows: TGCGCCAGCAGCTTCCCGGCGGGGAACACTGAAGCTTTCTTT. Protein: CASSFPAGNTEAFF. V is TRBV5-1 and J is TRBJ1-1; the D is unclear. V lost 2 bases, J lost 1 base, and 9 bases lay in between. From germline, CDR1 is SGHRS and CDR2 YFSETQ. This CDR3 spans 14 amino acids.

This chain connects TRBV7-6 to TRBJ2-7; TRBD1 is a possible D gene (7 bases). Germline values: CDR1 SGHVS, CDR2 FNYEAQ. Between the trimmed V and J ends, which lost 3 bases and 3 bases, there was a span of 15 bases. This CDR3 contains 15 residues. The CDR3 DNA is TGTGCCAGCAGCTTGCAGGGGGGAGGTGGCTACGAGCAGTACTTC. This translates into CASSLQGGGGYEQYF.

The chain joins TRBV7-6 to TRBJ2-2; D is unclear. The CDR3 length is 12 residues. Trimming took 0 bases from V and 10 from J, leaving 6 bases between them. CDR1 SGHVS and CDR2 FNYEAQ come from the germline V gene. The DNA of the CDR3 is TGTGCCAGCAGCTTAGCAGCCTTGGAGCTGTTTTTT. Protein: CASSLAALELFF.

The chain employs TRBV5-5 and TRBJ2-2, with 8 nucleotides matching TRBD1. Germline V gene data show CDR1 as SGHKS and CDR2 as YYEKEE (reference sequence). This CDR3 is built from 15 residues. The junction had 8 bases not matched to a gene; V was cut back by 3 bases and J by 7 bases. CDR3 sequence: CASSSGDRLVGELFF. CDR3 in DNA: TGTGCCAGCAGCTCGGGGGACAGGTTGGTCGGGGAGCTGTTTTTT.

In its sample, this clone was seen once. V usage is TRBV4-1 and J usage is TRBJ2-3; D perhaps matches TRBD2 (5 bases). Trimming removed 1 base from V and 4 bases from J, with 15 bases in between. Germline values: CDR1 MGHRA, CDR2 YSYEKL. The CDR3 sequence is 16 residues long. The CDR3 DNA reads as TGCGCCAGCAGCCAAGGTAGTATATTGGACTCAGATACGCAGTATTTT. Translation: CASSQGSILDSDTQYF.

This chain joins TRBV11-2 and TRBJ2-7; TRBD1 aligns across 11 bases. Looked up from germline, CDR1 is SGHAT and CDR2 is FQNNGV. V was pared by 1 base and J by 4 bases, with 6 bases of the junction left unmatched. CDR3 size: 16 residues. This CDR3 is CASSLVEDRGLYEQYF. CDR3 DNA: TGTGCCAGCAGCTTAGTGGAGGACAGGGGGCTGTACGAGCAGTACTTC.

In its sample, this clone was seen once. The chain joins TRBV3-1 (or the pseudogene TRBV3-2) to TRBJ2-1; D remains ambiguous. The V end was cut by 4 bases, the J end by 3 bases, with 10 bases between. Germline V gives CDR1 LGHDT, CDR2 YNNKEL (reference sequence). This CDR3 is built from 14 residues. The CDR3 here is CASSLLSLYNEQFF. The CDR3 coding sequence is TGTGCCAGCAGCCTCTTAAGCCTCTACAATGAGCAGTTCTTC.

The chain uses TRBV21-1 and TRBJ2-3; the DNA was not compared with TRBD2, the D call given in the table. TRBV21-1 is a pseudogene segment. The CDR3 contains 13 residues. The CDR3 coding sequence is TGTGCCAGCAGCAAAAGCGGCACAGATACGCAGTATTTT. This encodes CASSKSGTDTQYF.

The CDR3 DNA reads as TGCGCCAGCAGCCAATACAGGGCTACCGCGGTAAATGAGCAGTTCTTC. This encodes CASSQYRATAVNEQFF. The rearrangement joins TRBV5-1 to TRBJ2-1; D is perhaps TRBD1 (6 bases). CDR1 and CDR2 (germline): SGHRS, YFSETQ. There are 16 residues in the CDR3. V was trimmed by 4 bases and J by 7 bases, leaving 21 bases between them.

The chain has TRBV7-2 and TRBJ2-2, with D perhaps matching TRBD1 (6 bases). Germline values: CDR1 SGHTA, CDR2 FQGNSA. The CDR3 spans 15 residues. V lost 1 base and J lost 7, with 13 bases in between. The CDR3 reads CASSLGTGMGGELFF. The CDR3 DNA sequence: TGTGCCAGCAGCTTAGGAACAGGGATGGGCGGGGAGCTGTTTTTT.

As DNA, the CDR3 is TGTGCCAGTAGTATGTCAAGAGGAGGCAATCAGCCCCAGCATTTT. It yields the protein CASSMSRGGNQPQHF. V usage is TRBV19 and J usage is TRBJ1-5; D is unclear. The germline gives CDR1 LNHDA, CDR2 SQIVND (reference sequence). This CDR3 contains 15 residues. V shed 3 bases and J shed 2 bases, with 11 bases lying between them.

The chain has TRBV2 and TRBJ2-5; a possible D gene is TRBD1 (6 bases). Germline CDR1 is SNHLY and CDR2 is FYNNEI. The V end was cut by 0 bases, the J end by 5 bases, with 16 bases between. The CDR3 is 16 residues long. The CDR3 coding sequence is TGTGCCAGCAGTGAAGCGCTAAGGGGGACGAGGGAGACCCAGTACTTC. Encoded protein: CASSEALRGTRETQYF.

The chain links TRBV6-5 to TRBJ2-3; TRBD1 matches 10 bases. J gave up 1 base and V 6 bases, and 1 base lay outside the gene matches. This CDR3 is built from 14 residues. From germline, CDR1 is MNHEY and CDR2 SVGAGI. The CDR3 loop is CASRGTGGTDTQYF. As DNA, the CDR3 is TGTGCCAGCAGGGGGACAGGGGGCACAGATACGCAGTATTTT.

This chain connects TRBV7-9 to TRBJ1-3, with a tentative D call TRBD1 (5 bases). Germline values: CDR1 SEHNR, CDR2 FQNEAQ (reference sequence). The CDR3 is 14 residues long. Trimming stripped 4 bases from V and 4 bases from J, with 11 bases between. CDR3 DNA: TGTGCCAGCAGCTCTTGGGGCGCCGGAAACACCATATATTTT. Translating gives CASSSWGAGNTIYF.